There are many counts of the clone carrying this T cell receptor (beta chain). One entry per CDR3 protein, called by TCRdb with MiXCR from the 5' RACE reads. The sample contains 45,000 to 65,000 distinct CDR3 sequences, 6.5% to 9% of which appear only once. This record comes from a study of CD8 T cells in ankylosing spondylitis. J lost 6 bases, V lost 8 bases, and 3 bases had no gene match. CDR3 size: 12 residues. CDR1 is MNHEY, CDR2 SVGAGI, per germline. This sequence was found in a female donor with ankylosing spondylitis or in good health (not recorded which). The source material was blood, either unsorted or a sorted T cell fraction (not recorded which). The chain has TRBV6-5 and TRBJ2-2, with 7 bases identical to TRBD1. The CDR3 reads CASRQGPGELFF. The CDR3 coding sequence is TGTGCCAGCCGACAGGGCCCCGGGGAGCTGTTTTTT.